This T cell receptor (beta chain) is from a study of control samples from healthy donors and cancer patients. Sequenced by immunoSEQ multiplex PCR; TCRdb stores in-frame clones only, minus some. This table holds under 30,000 clones, about 85% found once. V dropped 4 bases and J dropped 4; count of bases not matched to a gene: 4. The CDR3 totals 13 residues. In germline, CDR1 is SGHRS, CDR2 YFSETQ. The J gene is TRBJ1-1, the V gene TRBV5-1; 7 nucleotides align to TRBD1. This TCR was sampled from a female donor with melanoma. The sample taken for sequencing was formalin-fixed, paraffin-embedded tissue. The CDR3 protein is CASSTGASTEAFF. CDR3 nucleotides: TGCGCCAGCAGCACAGGGGCAAGCACTGAAGCTTTCTTT.